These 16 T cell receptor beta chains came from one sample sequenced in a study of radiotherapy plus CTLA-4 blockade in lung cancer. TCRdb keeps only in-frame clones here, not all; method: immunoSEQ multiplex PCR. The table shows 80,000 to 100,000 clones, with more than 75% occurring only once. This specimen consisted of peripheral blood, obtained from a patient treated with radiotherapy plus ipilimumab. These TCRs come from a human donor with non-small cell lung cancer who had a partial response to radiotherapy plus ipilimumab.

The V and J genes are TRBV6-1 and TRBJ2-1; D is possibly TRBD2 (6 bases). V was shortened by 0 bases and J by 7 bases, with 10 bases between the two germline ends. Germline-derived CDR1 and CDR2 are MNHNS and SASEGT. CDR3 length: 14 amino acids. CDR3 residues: CASSEAGGSNEQFF. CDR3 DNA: TGTGCCAGCAGTGAAGCTGGGGGGAGTAATGAGCAGTTCTTC.

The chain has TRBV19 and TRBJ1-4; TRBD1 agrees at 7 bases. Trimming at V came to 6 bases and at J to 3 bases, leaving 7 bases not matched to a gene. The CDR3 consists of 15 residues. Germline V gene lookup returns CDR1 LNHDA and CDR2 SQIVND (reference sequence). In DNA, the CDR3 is TGTGCCAGTAGGGGGACCGGGACAGCTAATGAAAAACTGTTTTTT. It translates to CASRGTGTANEKLFF.

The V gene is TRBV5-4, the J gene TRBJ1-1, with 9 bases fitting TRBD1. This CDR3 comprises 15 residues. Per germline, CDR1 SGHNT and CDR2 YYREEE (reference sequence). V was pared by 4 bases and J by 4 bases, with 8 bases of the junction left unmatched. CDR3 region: CASSPNRGPGTEAFF. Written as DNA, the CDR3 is TGTGCCAGCAGCCCGAACAGGGGGCCAGGCACTGAAGCTTTCTTT.

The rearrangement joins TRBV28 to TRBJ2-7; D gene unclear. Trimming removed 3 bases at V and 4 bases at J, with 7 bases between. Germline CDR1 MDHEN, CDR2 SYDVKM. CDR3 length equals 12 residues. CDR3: CASSLRSYEQYF. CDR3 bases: TGTGCCAGCAGTTTGAGAAGTTACGAGCAGTACTTC.

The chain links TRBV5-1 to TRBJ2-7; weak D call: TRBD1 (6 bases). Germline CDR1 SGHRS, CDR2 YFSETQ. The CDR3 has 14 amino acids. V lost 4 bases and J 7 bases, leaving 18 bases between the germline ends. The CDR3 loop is CASSGRGSVGEQYF. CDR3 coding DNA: TGCGCCAGCAGCGGCAGGGGATCCGTGGGGGAGCAGTACTTC.

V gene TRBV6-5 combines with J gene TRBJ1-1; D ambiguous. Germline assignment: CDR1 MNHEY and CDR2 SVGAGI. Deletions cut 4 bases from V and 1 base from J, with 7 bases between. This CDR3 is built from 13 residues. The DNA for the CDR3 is TGTGCCAGCAGTTTCAGCGCGAACACTGAAGCTTTCTTT. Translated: CASSFSANTEAFF.

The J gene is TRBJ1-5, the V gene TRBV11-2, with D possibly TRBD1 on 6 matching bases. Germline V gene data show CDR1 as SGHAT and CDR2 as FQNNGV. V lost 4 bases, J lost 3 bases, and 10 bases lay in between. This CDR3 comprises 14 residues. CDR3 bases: TGTGCCAGCAGCTCGGACAGAAACAATCAGCCCCAGCATTTT. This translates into CASSSDRNNQPQHF.

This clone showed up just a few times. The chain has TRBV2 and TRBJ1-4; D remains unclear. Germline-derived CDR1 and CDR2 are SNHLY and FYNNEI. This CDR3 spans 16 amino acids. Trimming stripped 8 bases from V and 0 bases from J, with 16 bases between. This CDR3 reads CASFAKEGTTNEKLFF. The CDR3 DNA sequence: TGTGCCAGCTTTGCCAAAGAGGGTACAACTAATGAAAAACTGTTTTTT.

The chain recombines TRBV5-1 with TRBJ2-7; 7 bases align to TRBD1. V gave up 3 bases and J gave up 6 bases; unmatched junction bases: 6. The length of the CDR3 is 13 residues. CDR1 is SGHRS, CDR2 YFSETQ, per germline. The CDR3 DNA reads TGCGCCAGCAGCTCGACAGGGCTCGGCGAGCAGTACTTC. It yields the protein CASSSTGLGEQYF.

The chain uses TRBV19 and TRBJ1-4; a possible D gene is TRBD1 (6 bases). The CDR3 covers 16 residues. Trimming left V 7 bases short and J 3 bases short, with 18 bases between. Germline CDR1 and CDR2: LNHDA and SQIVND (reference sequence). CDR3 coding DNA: TGTGCCAGTACCCCATTGGGCAGGGGAGCTAATGAAAAACTGTTTTTT. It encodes CASTPLGRGANEKLFF.

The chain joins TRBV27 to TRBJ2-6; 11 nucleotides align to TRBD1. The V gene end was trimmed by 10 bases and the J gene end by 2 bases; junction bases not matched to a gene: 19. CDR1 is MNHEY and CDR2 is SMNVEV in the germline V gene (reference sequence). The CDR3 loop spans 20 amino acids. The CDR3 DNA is TGTGCCACCCTACCGTATCCCCCGGGACAGGGGGGGGCTGGGGCCAACGTCCTGACTTTC. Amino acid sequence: CATLPYPPGQGGAGANVLTF.

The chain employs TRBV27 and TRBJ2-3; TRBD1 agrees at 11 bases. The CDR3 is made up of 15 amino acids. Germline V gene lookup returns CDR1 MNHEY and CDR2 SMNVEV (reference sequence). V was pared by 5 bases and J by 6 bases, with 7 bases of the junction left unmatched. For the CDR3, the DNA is TGTGCCAGCAGTCCCTTGGACAGGGGGCAGGATACGCAGTATTTT. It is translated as CASSPLDRGQDTQYF.

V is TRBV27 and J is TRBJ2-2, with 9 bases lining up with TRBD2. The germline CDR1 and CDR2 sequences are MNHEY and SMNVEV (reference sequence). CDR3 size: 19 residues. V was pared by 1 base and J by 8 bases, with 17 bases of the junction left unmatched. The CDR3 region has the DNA TGTGCCAGCAGTTTATATCTGCGGGGTGCGGGAGGGCCAAAGGGGGAGCTGTTTTTT. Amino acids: CASSLYLRGAGGPKGELFF.

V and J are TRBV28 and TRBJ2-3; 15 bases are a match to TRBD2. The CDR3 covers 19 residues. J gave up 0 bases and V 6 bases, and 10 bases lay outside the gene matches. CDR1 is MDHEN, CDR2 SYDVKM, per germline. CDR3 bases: TGTGCCAGCAGCCTATCAGGACTAGCGGGAGGGTCTAGCACAGATACGCAGTATTTT. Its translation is CASSLSGLAGGSSTDTQYF.

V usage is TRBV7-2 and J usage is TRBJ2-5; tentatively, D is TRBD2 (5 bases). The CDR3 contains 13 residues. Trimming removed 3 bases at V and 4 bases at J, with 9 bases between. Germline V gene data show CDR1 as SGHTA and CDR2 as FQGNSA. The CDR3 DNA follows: TGTGCCAGCAGCTTTAATCGGGGAGAGACCCAGTACTTC. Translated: CASSFNRGETQYF.

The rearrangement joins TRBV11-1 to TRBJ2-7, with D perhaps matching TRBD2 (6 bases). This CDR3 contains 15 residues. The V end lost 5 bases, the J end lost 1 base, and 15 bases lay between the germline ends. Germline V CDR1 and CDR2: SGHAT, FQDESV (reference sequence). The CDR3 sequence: CASSPESSGSYEQYF. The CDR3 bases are TGTGCCAGCAGCCCCGAGAGTAGCGGTTCCTACGAGCAGTACTTC.